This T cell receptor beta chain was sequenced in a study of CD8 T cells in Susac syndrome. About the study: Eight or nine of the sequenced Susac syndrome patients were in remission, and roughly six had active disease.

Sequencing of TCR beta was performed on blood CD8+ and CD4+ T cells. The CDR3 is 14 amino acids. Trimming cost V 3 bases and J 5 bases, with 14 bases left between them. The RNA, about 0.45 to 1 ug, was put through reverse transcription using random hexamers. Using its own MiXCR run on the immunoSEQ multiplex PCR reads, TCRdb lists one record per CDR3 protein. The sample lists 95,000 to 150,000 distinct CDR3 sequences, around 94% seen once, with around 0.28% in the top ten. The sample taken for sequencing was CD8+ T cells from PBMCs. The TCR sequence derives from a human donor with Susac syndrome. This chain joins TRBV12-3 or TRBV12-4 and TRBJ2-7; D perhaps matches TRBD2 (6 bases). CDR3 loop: CASSLAGLPDEQYF. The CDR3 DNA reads TGTGCCAGCAGTTTGGCGGGGCTTCCGGACGAGCAGTACTTC.